This TCR beta chain originates from a study of cytomegalovirus exposure and HLA in healthy donors. Study-level results: Some TCR beta chains (roughly 160 of them) were listed as cytomegalovirus-associated.

In this sample, this clone turned up a few times. The antigen is undetermined. The donors formed part of the roughly 120-subject validation cohort, distinct from the roughly 600-subject first cohort. Using immunoSEQ multiplex PCR, the repertoire was profiled, and TCRdb retains in-frame clones only, with some absent. The data contain 260,000 or so clones, roughly 90% of them seen just once; the ten biggest clones take up about 0.85%. The length of the CDR3 is 15 residues. Germline V lookup: CDR1 SGDLS, CDR2 YYNGEE. Trimming cost V 4 bases and J 7 bases; bases outside gene matches: 11. The TCR comes from a woman aged 18-29 years in good health and CMV-seronegative. This chain connects TRBV9 to TRBJ2-3; 8 nucleotides match TRBD2. The sequenced sample was PBMCs. The CDR3 coding sequence is TGTGCCAGCAGCTCAGTGGGAGCGGGGGCCCATACGCAGTATTTT. This sequence encodes CASSSVGAGAHTQYF.